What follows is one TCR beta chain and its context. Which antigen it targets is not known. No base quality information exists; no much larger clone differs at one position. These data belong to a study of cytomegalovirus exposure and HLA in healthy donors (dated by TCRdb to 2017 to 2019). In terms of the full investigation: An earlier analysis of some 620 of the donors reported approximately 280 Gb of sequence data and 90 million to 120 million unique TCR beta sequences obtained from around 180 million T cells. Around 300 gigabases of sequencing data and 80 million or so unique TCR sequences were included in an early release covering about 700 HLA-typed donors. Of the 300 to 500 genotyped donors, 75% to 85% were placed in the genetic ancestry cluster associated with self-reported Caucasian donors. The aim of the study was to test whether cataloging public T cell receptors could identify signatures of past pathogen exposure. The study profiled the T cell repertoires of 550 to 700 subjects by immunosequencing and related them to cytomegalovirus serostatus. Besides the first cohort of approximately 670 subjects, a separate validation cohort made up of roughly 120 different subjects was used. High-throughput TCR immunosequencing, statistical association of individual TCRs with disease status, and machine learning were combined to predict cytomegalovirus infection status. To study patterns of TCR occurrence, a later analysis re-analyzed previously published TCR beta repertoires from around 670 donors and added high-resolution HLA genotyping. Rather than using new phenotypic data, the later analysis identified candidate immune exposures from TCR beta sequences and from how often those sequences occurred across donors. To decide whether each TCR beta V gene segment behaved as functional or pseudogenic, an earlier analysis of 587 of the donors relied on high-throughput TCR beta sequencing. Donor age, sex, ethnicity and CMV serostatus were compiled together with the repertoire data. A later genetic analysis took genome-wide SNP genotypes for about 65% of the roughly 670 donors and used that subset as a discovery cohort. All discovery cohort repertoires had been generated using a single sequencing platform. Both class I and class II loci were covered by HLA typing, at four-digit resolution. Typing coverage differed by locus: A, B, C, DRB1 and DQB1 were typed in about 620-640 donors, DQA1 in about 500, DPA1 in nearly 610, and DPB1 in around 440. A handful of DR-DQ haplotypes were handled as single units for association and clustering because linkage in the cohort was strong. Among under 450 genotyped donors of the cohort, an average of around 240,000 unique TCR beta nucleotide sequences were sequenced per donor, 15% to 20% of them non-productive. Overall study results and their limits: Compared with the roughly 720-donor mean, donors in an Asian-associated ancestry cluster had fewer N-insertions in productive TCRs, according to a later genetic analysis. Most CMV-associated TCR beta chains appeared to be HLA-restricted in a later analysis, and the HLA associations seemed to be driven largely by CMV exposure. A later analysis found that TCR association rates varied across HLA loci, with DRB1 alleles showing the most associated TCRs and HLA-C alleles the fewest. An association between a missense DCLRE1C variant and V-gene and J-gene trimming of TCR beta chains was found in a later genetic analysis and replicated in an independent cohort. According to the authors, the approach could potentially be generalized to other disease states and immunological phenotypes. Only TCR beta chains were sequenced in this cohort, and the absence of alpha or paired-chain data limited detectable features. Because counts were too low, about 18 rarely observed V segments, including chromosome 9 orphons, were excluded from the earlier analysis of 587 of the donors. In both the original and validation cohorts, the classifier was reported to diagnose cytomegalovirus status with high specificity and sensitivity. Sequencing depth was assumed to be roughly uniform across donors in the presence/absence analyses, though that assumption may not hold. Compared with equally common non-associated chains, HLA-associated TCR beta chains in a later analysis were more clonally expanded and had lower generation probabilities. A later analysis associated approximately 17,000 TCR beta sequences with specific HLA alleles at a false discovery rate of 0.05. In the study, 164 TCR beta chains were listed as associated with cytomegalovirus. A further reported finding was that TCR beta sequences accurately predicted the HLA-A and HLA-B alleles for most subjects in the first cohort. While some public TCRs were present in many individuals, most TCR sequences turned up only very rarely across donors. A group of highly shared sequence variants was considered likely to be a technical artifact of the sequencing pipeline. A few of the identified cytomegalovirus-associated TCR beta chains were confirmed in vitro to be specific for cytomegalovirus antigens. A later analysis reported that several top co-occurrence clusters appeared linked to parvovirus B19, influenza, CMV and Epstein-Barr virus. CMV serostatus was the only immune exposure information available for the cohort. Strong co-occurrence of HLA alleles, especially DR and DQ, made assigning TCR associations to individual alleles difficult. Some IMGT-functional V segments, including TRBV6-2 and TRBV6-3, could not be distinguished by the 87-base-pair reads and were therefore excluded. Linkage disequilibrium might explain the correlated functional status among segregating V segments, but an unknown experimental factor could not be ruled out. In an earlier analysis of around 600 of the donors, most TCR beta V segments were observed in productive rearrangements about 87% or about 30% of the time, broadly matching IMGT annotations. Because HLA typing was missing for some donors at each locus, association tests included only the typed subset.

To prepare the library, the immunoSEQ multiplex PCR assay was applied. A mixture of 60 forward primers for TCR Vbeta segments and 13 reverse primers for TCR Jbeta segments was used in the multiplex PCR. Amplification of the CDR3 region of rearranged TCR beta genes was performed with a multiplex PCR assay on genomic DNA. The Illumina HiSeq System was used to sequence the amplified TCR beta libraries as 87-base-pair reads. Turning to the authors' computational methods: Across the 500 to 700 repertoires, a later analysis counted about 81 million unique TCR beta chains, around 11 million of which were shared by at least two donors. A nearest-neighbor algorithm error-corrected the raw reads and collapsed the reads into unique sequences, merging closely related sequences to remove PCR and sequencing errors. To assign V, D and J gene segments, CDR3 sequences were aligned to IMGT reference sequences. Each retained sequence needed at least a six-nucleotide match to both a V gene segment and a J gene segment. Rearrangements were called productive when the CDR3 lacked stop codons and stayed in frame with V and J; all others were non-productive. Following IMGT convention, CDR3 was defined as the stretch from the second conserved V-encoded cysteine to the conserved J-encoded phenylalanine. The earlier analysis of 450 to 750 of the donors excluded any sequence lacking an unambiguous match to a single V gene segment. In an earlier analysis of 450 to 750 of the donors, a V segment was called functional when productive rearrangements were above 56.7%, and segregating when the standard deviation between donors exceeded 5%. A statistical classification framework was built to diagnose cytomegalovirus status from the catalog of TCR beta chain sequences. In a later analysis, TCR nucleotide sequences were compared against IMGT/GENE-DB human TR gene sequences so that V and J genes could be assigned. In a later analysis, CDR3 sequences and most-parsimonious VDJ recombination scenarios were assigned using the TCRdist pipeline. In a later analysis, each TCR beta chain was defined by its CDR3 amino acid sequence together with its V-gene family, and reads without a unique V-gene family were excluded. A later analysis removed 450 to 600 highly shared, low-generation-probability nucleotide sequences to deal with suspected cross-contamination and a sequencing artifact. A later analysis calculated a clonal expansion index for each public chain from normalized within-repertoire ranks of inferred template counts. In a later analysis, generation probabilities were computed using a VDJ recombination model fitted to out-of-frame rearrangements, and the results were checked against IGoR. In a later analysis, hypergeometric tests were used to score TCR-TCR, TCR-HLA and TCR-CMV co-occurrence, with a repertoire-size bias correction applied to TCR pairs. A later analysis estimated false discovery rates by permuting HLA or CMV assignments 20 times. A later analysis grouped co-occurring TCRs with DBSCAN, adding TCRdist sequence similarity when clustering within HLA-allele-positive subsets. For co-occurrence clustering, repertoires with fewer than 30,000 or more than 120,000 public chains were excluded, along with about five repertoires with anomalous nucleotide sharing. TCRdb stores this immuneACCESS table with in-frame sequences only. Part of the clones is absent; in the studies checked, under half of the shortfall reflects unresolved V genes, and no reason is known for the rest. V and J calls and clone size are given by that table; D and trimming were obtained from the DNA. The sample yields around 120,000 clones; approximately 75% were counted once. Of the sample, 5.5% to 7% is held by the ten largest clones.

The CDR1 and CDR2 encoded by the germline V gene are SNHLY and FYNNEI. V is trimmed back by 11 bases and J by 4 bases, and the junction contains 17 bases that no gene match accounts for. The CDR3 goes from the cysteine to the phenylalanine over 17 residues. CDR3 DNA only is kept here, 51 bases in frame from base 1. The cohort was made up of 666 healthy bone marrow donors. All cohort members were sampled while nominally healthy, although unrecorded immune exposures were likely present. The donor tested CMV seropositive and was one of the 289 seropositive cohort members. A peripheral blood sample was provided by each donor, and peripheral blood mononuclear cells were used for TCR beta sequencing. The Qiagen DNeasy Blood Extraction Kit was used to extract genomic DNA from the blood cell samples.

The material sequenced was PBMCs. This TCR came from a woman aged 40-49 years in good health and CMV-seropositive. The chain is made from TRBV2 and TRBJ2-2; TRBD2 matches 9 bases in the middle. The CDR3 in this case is CALLGWRGGSSTGELFF. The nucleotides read TGTGCCCTACTTGGTTGGCGGGGGGGGTCCTCCACCGGGGAGCTGTTTTTT.